These 30 T cell receptor beta chains originate from one sample sequenced in a study of blood T cell repertoires in COVID-19. The repertoire was sequenced with immunoSEQ multiplex PCR; TCRdb's copy has only in-frame clones and lacks some. The table has around 200,000 clones, approximately 83% seen once. Input material: peripheral blood. Receptors were obtained from a man aged 55 to 70 with acute or convalescent COVID-19.

Concerning this clone itself: This sample also contains other DNA sequences that code for the same CDR3. This sequence joins TRBV28 and TRBJ2-1; D unclear. V was trimmed by 6 bases and J by 1 base, leaving 4 bases between them. This CDR3 comprises 12 residues. The germline V gene encodes CDR1 MDHEN and CDR2 SYDVKM. CDR3 region: CASSLSYNEQFF. CDR3 sequence (DNA): TGTGCCAGCAGCCTGTCCTACAATGAGCAGTTCTTC.

The CDR3 loop reads CASRPADQPQHF. The CDR3 DNA follows: TGTGCCAGCAGACCGGCGGATCAGCCCCAGCATTTT. This chain joins TRBV28 and TRBJ1-5; D unclear. The CDR3 consists of 12 residues. Deletions cut 6 bases from V and 5 bases from J, with 8 bases between. CDR1 is MDHEN and CDR2 is SYDVKM in the germline V gene.

This clone was seen a few times. V is TRBV7-9 and J is TRBJ2-2, with D possibly TRBD1 on 6 matching bases. Germline CDR1 SEHNR, CDR2 FQNEAQ (reference sequence). V was clipped by 4 bases and J by 2 bases, with 11 bases between them. CDR3 length equals 15 residues. CDR3 in DNA: TGTGCCAGCAGCTCTACAGGGATCAACACCGGGGAGCTGTTTTTT. Protein sequence: CASSSTGINTGELFF.

V is TRBV7-2 and J is TRBJ2-7; the match to TRBD2 covers 8 bases. V lost 3 bases to trimming and J lost 6 bases; unmatched junction nucleotides: 7. Germline CDR1 and CDR2: SGHTA and FQGNSA. This CDR3 comprises 14 residues. The CDR3 DNA follows: TGTGCCAGCAGCTTCTTATACACTAGCGGCGAGCAGTACTTC. Protein sequence: CASSFLYTSGEQYF.

This clone has a handful of counts. The chain employs TRBV6-5 and TRBJ2-7; D is unclear. CDR1 MNHEY and CDR2 SVGAGI come from the germline V gene. Between the trimmed V and J ends, which lost 6 bases and 3 bases, there was a span of 18 bases. This CDR3 contains 15 residues. CDR3 nucleotide sequence: TGTGCCAGCAGGACTCAAAAGAGGTTTTTCTACGAGCAGTACTTC. Residues: CASRTQKRFFYEQYF.

This rearrangement joins TRBV18 to TRBJ1-5, with D tentatively TRBD1 (5 bases). The CDR3 loop spans 15 amino acids. V was pared by 1 base and J by 0 bases, with 7 bases between. CDR1 and CDR2 from the germline V gene are KGHSH and LQKENI. For the CDR3, the DNA is TGTGCCAGCTCACCACAGGGGCATAGCAATCAGCCCCAGCATTTT. This sequence encodes CASSPQGHSNQPQHF. Combining the CDR3 with reference TRBV18 and TRBJ1-5 gives the whole variable domain NAGVMQNPRHLVRRRGQEARLRCSPMKGHSHVYWYRQLPEEGLKFMVYLQKENIIDESGMPKERFSAEFPKEGPSILRIQQVVRGDSAAYFCASSPQGHSNQPQHFGDGTRLSIL.

This chain joins TRBV5-1 and TRBJ2-1; 10 bases line up with TRBD1. The CDR3 has 13 residues. Germline CDR1 is SGHRS and CDR2 is YFSETQ. The J segment lost 9 bases and the V segment lost 5 bases, leaving 5 bases of the junction unmatched. The CDR3 region is CASRGQGLIEQFF. CDR3 nucleotide sequence: TGCGCCAGCAGGGGACAGGGGTTGATTGAGCAGTTCTTC.

The chain carries TRBV6-5 and TRBJ2-2; no clear D gene. The V end was cut by 3 bases, the J end by 3 bases, with 8 bases between. This CDR3 has 14 amino acids. Germline-derived CDR1 and CDR2 are MNHEY and SVGAGI. The CDR3 region has the DNA TGTGCCAGCAGTTATACTCGCTACACCGGGGAGCTGTTTTTT. Translating gives CASSYTRYTGELFF.

The V and J genes are TRBV24-1 and TRBJ2-5; tentatively, D is TRBD1 (6 bases). V lost 9 bases and J 1 base, leaving 17 bases between the germline ends. CDR1 KGHDR and CDR2 SFDVKD come from the germline V gene. There are 15 residues in the CDR3. CDR3 loop: CATSSSQGSQETQYF. In DNA form, the CDR3 reads TGTGCCACCTCCTCGTCGCAGGGGTCCCAAGAGACCCAGTACTTC.

The chain links TRBV4-3 to TRBJ1-2; 10 nucleotides agree with TRBD1. Germline lookup yields CDR1 LGHNA and CDR2 YSLEER. This CDR3 has 16 amino acids. V lost 0 bases to trimming and J lost 3 bases; unmatched junction nucleotides: 4. In nucleotides, the CDR3 is TGCGCCAGCAGCCAAGACCGGGACAGGGGCGACTATGGCTACACCTTC. Translating gives CASSQDRDRGDYGYTF.

The chain employs TRBV4-2 and TRBJ1-3, with TRBD1 matching 8 bases. Looked up from germline, CDR1 is LGHNA and CDR2 is YNFKEQ. Trimming took 1 base from V and 0 from J; bases not matched to a gene: 8. CDR3 length: 18 residues. CDR3 sequence (DNA): TGTGCCAGCAGCCAAGCCCGGACAGGGACAAGCTCTGGAAACACCATATATTTT. Translated: CASSQARTGTSSGNTIYF.

The V gene is TRBV2, the J gene TRBJ2-4; a possible D gene is TRBD1 (6 bases). The ends were cut back, 8 bases at V and 1 base at J, with 15 bases in the middle. The CDR3 spans 15 residues. Germline-derived CDR1 and CDR2 are SNHLY and FYNNEI. The CDR3 coding sequence is TGTGCCAGCGCCAGAGAAACAGGGGCCAAAAACATTCAGTACTTC. Its protein is CASARETGAKNIQYF.

This clone was observed once. V is TRBV19 and J is TRBJ1-1; D uncertain. With 6 bases removed from V and 8 bases from J, the gap between germline ends came to 19 bases. Germline lookup yields CDR1 LNHDA and CDR2 SQIVND (reference sequence). The CDR3 is 14 amino acids. The CDR3 loop is CASRTDGIAGEAFF. The CDR3 region has the DNA TGTGCCAGTAGGACGGACGGGATCGCAGGAGAAGCTTTCTTT.

The chain is built from TRBV6-2 or TRBV6-3 and TRBJ2-3, with TRBD2 matching 14 bases. This CDR3 has 15 amino acids. Unmatched junction bases numbered 2, after V lost 5 bases and J lost 4 bases. The V gene's germline CDR1 is MNHEY and CDR2 SVGEGT. CDR3 DNA sequence: TGTGCCAGCAGTCGGACTAGCGGGAGGTCAGATACGCAGTATTTT. Encoded protein: CASSRTSGRSDTQYF.

The chain recombines TRBV15 with TRBJ2-2; no clear D. The CDR3 contains 15 residues. Germline loops: CDR1 LNHNV, CDR2 YYDKDF (reference sequence). The V end was cut by 0 bases, the J end by 7 bases, with 12 bases between. CDR3 DNA: TGTGCCACCAGCAGAGATTATCTTACCGGCGGGGAGCTGTTTTTT. It codes for CATSRDYLTGGELFF. Full variable domain (remainder filled in from reference TRBV15 and TRBJ2-2): DAMVIQNPRYQVTQFGKPVTLSCSQTLNHNVMYWYQQKSSQAPKLLFHYYDKDFNNEADTPDNFQSRRPNTSFCFLDIRSPGLGDTAMYLCATSRDYLTGGELFFGEGSRLTVL.

The chain employs TRBV3-1 (or the pseudogene TRBV3-2) and TRBJ2-1; 7 nucleotides agree with TRBD1. Germline CDR1 reads LGHDT; CDR2 reads YNNKEL (reference sequence). The CDR3 loop spans 14 amino acids. Losses at the gene ends were 4 bases for V and 5 bases for J; bases not matched to a gene: 5. CDR3 loop: CASSLRDSNNEQFF. The CDR3, as DNA: TGTGCCAGCAGCCTAAGGGACAGCAACAATGAGCAGTTCTTC.

The CDR3 DNA reads TGTGCCAGCAGTTTGGGGTGGGGACAGGGACACTCACCCCTCCACTTT. Amino acid sequence: CASSLGWGQGHSPLHF. V usage is TRBV28 and J usage is TRBJ1-6; 9 positions agree with TRBD1. Trimming removed 3 bases from V and 10 bases from J; junction bases left unmatched: 10. Germline assignment: CDR1 MDHEN and CDR2 SYDVKM. This CDR3 has 16 amino acids.

CDR3 residues: CASSSVLSNQPQHF. As DNA, the CDR3 is TGTGCCAGCAGCTCGGTCCTTAGCAATCAGCCCCAGCATTTT. The chain recombines TRBV5-8 with TRBJ1-5; D unresolved. V shed 3 bases and J shed 0 bases, with 7 bases lying between them. The CDR3 consists of 14 residues. Looked up from germline, CDR1 is SGHTS and CDR2 is YDEGEE.

The chain links TRBV10-3 to TRBJ1-1; the D gene is possibly TRBD1 (5 bases). Germline-derived CDR1 and CDR2 are ENHRY and SYGVKD. Trimming removed 3 bases from V and 8 bases from J, with 13 bases in between. CDR3 length: 13 residues. CDR3 amino acids: CAISDTREVEAFF. CDR3 DNA: TGTGCCATCAGTGATACCAGGGAAGTAGAAGCTTTCTTT.

This clone has a handful of counts. This chain uses TRBV2 with TRBJ1-2; D is unclear. From germline, CDR1 is SNHLY and CDR2 FYNNEI. V was shortened by 2 bases and J by 3 bases, with 4 bases between the two germline ends. The CDR3 covers 12 residues. CDR3 region: CASSETDYGYTF. The DNA of the CDR3 is TGTGCCAGCAGTGAAACGGACTATGGCTACACCTTC.

V usage is TRBV27 and J usage is TRBJ2-7; 9 bases line up with TRBD2. Germline CDR1 MNHEY, CDR2 SMNVEV (reference sequence). The J segment lost 2 bases and the V segment lost 6 bases, leaving 11 bases of the junction unmatched. This CDR3 has 16 amino acids. The CDR3 DNA is TGTGCCAGCAGCCAGGGGTTGGCGGGAGGGCCCTACGAGCAGTACTTC. Translating it yields CASSQGLAGGPYEQYF.

The chain links TRBV7-2 to TRBJ1-5; TRBD1 aligns across 11 bases. The CDR3 is made up of 16 amino acids. CDR1 and CDR2 from the germline V gene are SGHTA and FQGNSA. V dropped 5 bases and J dropped 6; count of bases not matched to a gene: 9. CDR3 sequence: CASSPDGQGASQPQHF. The DNA of the CDR3 is TGTGCCAGCAGCCCCGACGGACAGGGGGCGAGTCAGCCCCAGCATTTT.

This rearrangement joins TRBV15 to TRBJ2-2, with D uncertain. V was trimmed by 0 bases and J by 4 bases, leaving 15 bases between them. In germline, CDR1 is LNHNV, CDR2 YYDKDF (reference sequence). The CDR3 is made up of 17 amino acids. This CDR3 is CATSRDIPRFGTGELFF. In DNA, the CDR3 is TGTGCCACCAGCAGAGATATTCCCCGGTTCGGCACCGGGGAGCTGTTTTTT.

The chain links TRBV5-4 to TRBJ1-3; D gene ambiguous. The CDR3 is made up of 13 amino acids. CDR1 is SGHNT and CDR2 is YYREEE in the germline V gene (reference sequence). With 5 bases removed from V and 0 bases from J, the gap between germline ends came to 6 bases. In DNA form, the CDR3 reads TGTGCCAGCAGTTTAGACTCTGGAAACACCATATATTTT. Translating it yields CASSLDSGNTIYF.

The chain is built from TRBV6-5 and TRBJ1-1, with D possibly being TRBD1 (5 bases). Germline loops: CDR1 MNHEY, CDR2 SVGAGI. CDR3 length equals 14 residues. V was cut by 4 bases and J by 1 base, with 10 bases left in between. The CDR3 here is CASSSRQRNTEAFF. DNA for the CDR3: TGTGCCAGCAGTTCAAGACAGAGGAACACTGAAGCTTTCTTT.

This clone was counted a few times. The gene calls are TRBV28 and TRBJ2-7, with D possibly TRBD1 on 5 matching bases. V was trimmed by 6 bases and J by 7 bases, leaving 19 bases between them. The CDR3 totals 14 residues. Germline CDR1 is MDHEN and CDR2 is SYDVKM. For the CDR3, the DNA is TGTGCCAGCAGGGATAGACAGAGCTCGAGGGAGCAGTACTTC. Amino acid sequence: CASRDRQSSREQYF.

The V call is TRBV20-1, the J call TRBJ2-7; 10 bases match TRBD2. CDR3 length: 11 amino acids. The V segment lost 7 bases and the J segment 3 bases; nucleotides outside the gene matches: 0. Germline loops: CDR1 DFQATT, CDR2 SNEGSKA (reference sequence). This chain's CDR3 is CSGLAGYEQYF. The CDR3 DNA follows: TGCAGTGGACTAGCGGGCTACGAGCAGTACTTC.

The chain joins TRBV5-5 to TRBJ2-3, with D unresolved. The CDR3 has 13 amino acids. CDR1 and CDR2 from the germline V gene are SGHKS and YYEKEE (reference sequence). V was shortened by 4 bases and J by 6 bases, with 12 bases between the two germline ends. CDR3 coding DNA: TGTGCCAGCAGCCTGAGTCCCACGGATACGCAGTATTTT. Translated, it gives CASSLSPTDTQYF.

The CDR3 region has the DNA TGTGCCAGCAGCTCAGAATCCGAAGGACTAGTCCAAACGACCGAACCCACAGATACGCAGTATTTT. This encodes CASSSESEGLVQTTEPTDTQYF. The genes are TRBV7-3 and TRBJ2-3, with TRBD2 identical over 7 bases. Germline CDR1 SGHTA, CDR2 FQGTGA. The CDR3 runs 22 residues. The V gene end was trimmed by 4 bases and the J gene end by 2 bases; junction bases not matched to a gene: 27.

The chain combines TRBV14 with TRBJ2-3; 14 bases line up with TRBD2. Germline loops: CDR1 SGHDN, CDR2 FVKESK. This CDR3 spans 15 amino acids. V gave up 4 bases and J gave up 9 bases; unmatched junction bases: 6. For the CDR3, the DNA is TGTGCCAGCAGCCGGACTAGCGGGAGGAGCGACACGCAGTATTTT. Protein product: CASSRTSGRSDTQYF.